This TCR beta chain was sequenced during a study of shared clonotypes between healthy human individuals. Per the study methods: Filtering differed since immunoSEQ provided only junctions, with no quality scores. The data were produced by immunoSEQ multiplex PCR, yet TCRdb's version contains in-frame clones alone and is incomplete. The DNA was the basis for D and trimming; V, J and clone size are from that table. The sample yields more than 1,200,000 clones, approximately 98.5% seen once. Concerning this clone: What it binds is unknown. The junction departs from germline at one end; a sequencing error may be responsible.

The CDR3 sequence is 14 residues long. Germline CDR1 SGHNT, CDR2 YENEEA. Among the donors, all were Caucasian adults who lived in Nashville, Tennessee. Division of CD4+ cells produced a CD45RA+ naive subset and a CD45RA-negative memory subset. Study-level results: Generation of non-shared clonotypes was less probable than generation of clonotypes shared by all four donors.

The chain has TRBV11-3 and TRBJ2-7, with TRBD2 matching over 7 bases. The receptor was isolated from a man aged 25-40 years in good health. Sequencing was performed on naive CD4+ T cells sorted from blood. The subset was: CD45RA+ positively selected. Here the CDR3 reads CASSLSAGDRIRHF. The CDR3 bases are TGTGCCAGCAGCTTATCGGCGGGAGATAGAATTAGGCACTTC.